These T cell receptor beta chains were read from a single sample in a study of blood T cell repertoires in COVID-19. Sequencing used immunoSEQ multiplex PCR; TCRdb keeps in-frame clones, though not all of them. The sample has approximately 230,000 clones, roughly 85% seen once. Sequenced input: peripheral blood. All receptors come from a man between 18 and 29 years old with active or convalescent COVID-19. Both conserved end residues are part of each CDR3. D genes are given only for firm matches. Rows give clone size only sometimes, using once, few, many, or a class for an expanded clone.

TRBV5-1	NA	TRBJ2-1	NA	TGCGCCAGCAGCTCCGGGATCGTCGGGTCCTACAATGAGCAGTTCTTC	CASSSGIVGSYNEQFF
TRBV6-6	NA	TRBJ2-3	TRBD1	TGTGCCACACGGTGGACAGGGGAAAGCACAGATACGCAGTATTTT	CATRWTGESTDTQYF
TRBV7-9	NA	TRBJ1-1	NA	TGTGCCAGCAGCTTACAGGCCGCATCCCCCGAAGCTTTCTTT	CASSLQAASPEAFF
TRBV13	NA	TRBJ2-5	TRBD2	TGTGCCAGCAGCTTAGCGTCGGCTAGCGGGAGTCTGGAGACCCAGTACTTC	CASSLASASGSLETQYF
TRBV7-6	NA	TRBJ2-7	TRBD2	TGTGCCAGCAGCCCGACGGGACTAGCGGGCCAAGAGCAGTACTTC	CASSPTGLAGQEQYF
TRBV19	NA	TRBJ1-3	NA	TGTGCCAGTGCGCTAGATGACGGTCTCTTTGGAAACACCATATATTTT	CASALDDGLFGNTIYF
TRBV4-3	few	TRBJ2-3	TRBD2	TGCGCCAGCAGCCAAAGGCCCGGGGGGATCAGCACAGATACGCAGTATTTT	CASSQRPGGISTDTQYF
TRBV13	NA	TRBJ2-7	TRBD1	TGTGCCAGCAGCTTCTCCGGGACAGACTACGAGCAGTACTTC	CASSFSGTDYEQYF
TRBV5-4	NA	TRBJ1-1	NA	TGTGCCAGTCAAACGCGGGGTGGGCTAAACACTGAAGCTTTCTTT	CASQTRGGLNTEAFF
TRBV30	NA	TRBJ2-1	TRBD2	TGTGCCTGGGGAGCGGGGGGGCCGATCTCCTACAATGAGCAGTTCTTC	CAWGAGGPISYNEQFF
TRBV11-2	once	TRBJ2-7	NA	TGTGCCAGCAGCTCGATAAGAGCTTACGAGCAGTACTTC	CASSSIRAYEQYF
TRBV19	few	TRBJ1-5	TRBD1	TGTGCCAGTGACAGGGAGATTATGATAGGCAATCAGCCCCAGCATTTT	CASDREIMIGNQPQHF
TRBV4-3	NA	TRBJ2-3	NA	TGCGCCAGCAGCCAAGATTTAAGCACAGATACGCAGTATTTT	CASSQDLSTDTQYF
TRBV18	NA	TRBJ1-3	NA	TGTGCCAGCTCACTGGGACACCGGCTGGGATCTGGAAACACCATATATTTT	CASSLGHRLGSGNTIYF
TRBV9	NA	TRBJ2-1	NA	TGTGCCAGCAGGGGGGGGCCCTACAATGAGCAGTTCTTC	CASRGGPYNEQFF
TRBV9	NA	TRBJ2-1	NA	TGTGCCAGCAGCCCCCCCCTGAGCTCCTACAATGAGCAGTTCTTC	CASSPPLSSYNEQFF
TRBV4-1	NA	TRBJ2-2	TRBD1	TGCGCCAGCAGCCTTGGACAGGGAAACACCGGGGAGCTGTTTTTT	CASSLGQGNTGELFF
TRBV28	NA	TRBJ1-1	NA	TGTGCCAGCAGGGGACAATTCATGAACACTGAAGCTTTCTTT	CASRGQFMNTEAFF
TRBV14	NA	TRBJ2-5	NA	TGTGCCAGCAGCCAATCTTGGCAGGGTCTGCGGGAGACCCAGTACTTC	CASSQSWQGLRETQYF
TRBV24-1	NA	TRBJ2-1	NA	TGTGCCACCAGTGCTTTAGCTGAGCAGTTCTTC	CATSALAEQFF
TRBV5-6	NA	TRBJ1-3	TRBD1	TGTGCCAGCAGCCTCACTGCCGGACAGGGATCTTTTGGAAACACCATATATTTT	CASSLTAGQGSFGNTIYF
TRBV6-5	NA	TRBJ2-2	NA	TGTGCCAGCAGTTACTTAGGGGGGGAGGAGCTGTTTTTT	CASSYLGGEELFF
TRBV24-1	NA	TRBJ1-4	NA	TGTGCCACCTTGGGCCCGATTAATGAAAAACTGTTTTTT	CATLGPINEKLFF
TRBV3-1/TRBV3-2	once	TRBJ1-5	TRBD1	TGTGCCAGCATTGGGACAGGGGTTACTGGGCAGCCCCAGCATTTT	CASIGTGVTGQPQHF
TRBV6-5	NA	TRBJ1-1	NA	TGTGCCACCAAGGGGTTATCGAACACTGAAGCTTTCTTT	CATKGLSNTEAFF